The 26 T cell receptor beta chains below were found in one sample sequenced in a study of blood T cell repertoires in COVID-19. Sequencing was performed with immunoSEQ multiplex PCR; in TCRdb, only in-frame clones are kept and a portion is missing. This table holds approximately 270,000 clones, under 90% found once. The sequencing sample was made of peripheral blood. The receptors here all came from a man aged 45-65 years with acute or convalescent COVID-19.

The chain carries TRBV24-1 and TRBJ1-2; weak D call: TRBD1 (6 bases). This CDR3 region has 14 residues. The ends were cut back, 9 bases at V and 2 bases at J, with 15 bases in the middle. Germline assignment: CDR1 KGHDR and CDR2 SFDVKD. The CDR3 bases are TGTGCCACCTCCCCGGGACACCTAAACTATGGCTACACCTTC. As protein: CATSPGHLNYGYTF.

The chain combines TRBV7-3 with TRBJ1-3; tentative D call: TRBD1 (5 bases). The V end lost 3 bases, the J end lost 0 bases, and 9 bases lay between the germline ends. The CDR3 covers 15 residues. Germline lookup yields CDR1 SGHTA and CDR2 FQGTGA. The CDR3 coding sequence is TGTGCCAGCAGCTTGGTGGGGGGCTCTGGAAACACCATATATTTT. It specifies CASSLVGGSGNTIYF.

The chain employs TRBV2 and TRBJ2-7; TRBD1 is a possible D gene (6 bases). Germline V gene sequence: CDR1 SNHLY, CDR2 FYNNEI. The CDR3 extends over 16 amino acids. V lost 2 bases and J lost 6, with 20 bases in between. The CDR3 is CASSETVGGERVEQYF. In DNA, the CDR3 is TGTGCCAGCAGTGAAACGGTTGGGGGCGAACGTGTCGAGCAGTACTTC.

The chain is built from TRBV2 and TRBJ2-7; TRBD1 agrees at 7 bases. This CDR3 is 15 amino acids long. Trimming at V came to 6 bases and at J to 2 bases, leaving 10 bases not matched to a gene. CDR1 is SNHLY, CDR2 FYNNEI, per germline. For the CDR3, the DNA is TGTGCCAGCAGGCAGGAGACAGGGCAGACCTACGAGCAGTACTTC. Amino acids: CASRQETGQTYEQYF.

The V and J genes are TRBV15 and TRBJ1-4; D gene ambiguous. Trimming took 0 bases from V and 1 from J, leaving 6 bases between them. Germline CDR1 and CDR2: LNHNV and YYDKDF (reference sequence). There are 15 residues in the CDR3. As DNA, the CDR3 is TGTGCCACCAGCAGAGATCCGGGAACTAATGAAAAACTGTTTTTT. Protein: CATSRDPGTNEKLFF.

The chain is built from TRBV3-1 (or the pseudogene TRBV3-2) and TRBJ2-5; perhaps TRBD2 as D (5 bases). Germline V CDR1 and CDR2: LGHDT, YNNKEL (reference sequence). The V and J ends lost 4 bases and 2 bases respectively, with 17 bases between them. This CDR3 spans 16 amino acids. This CDR3 reads CASSRRLTGIQETQYF. The CDR3 DNA is TGTGCCAGCAGCCGGCGGCTGACGGGGATACAAGAGACCCAGTACTTC.

J is TRBJ2-7 and V is TRBV9; TRBD2 aligns across 7 bases. The CDR3 covers 17 residues. V trimming: 4 bases; J trimming: 0 bases; junction bases outside the gene matches: 13. The germline V gene has CDR1 SGDLS and CDR2 YYNGEE. CDR3 sequence reads: CASSPSRASGASYEQYF. The CDR3 coding sequence is TGTGCCAGCAGCCCAAGTAGGGCTAGCGGAGCCTCCTACGAGCAGTACTTC.

The gene calls are TRBV11-3 and TRBJ2-7; unclear D gene. CDR3 length: 13 residues. V lost 2 bases and J 3 bases, leaving 8 bases between the germline ends. Germline assignment: CDR1 SGHNT and CDR2 YENEEA. CDR3 coding DNA: TGTGCCAGCAGCTTAATCTACAGCTACGAGCAGTACTTC. This translates into CASSLIYSYEQYF.

The chain uses TRBV9 and TRBJ1-1; no clear D. Between the trimmed V and J ends, which lost 0 bases and 8 bases, there was a span of 20 bases. This CDR3 spans 16 amino acids. The germline V gene has CDR1 SGDLS and CDR2 YYNGEE. DNA of the CDR3: TGTGCCAGCAGCGTAGGCCCCTCGGGAGGCTTTCACGAAGCTTTCTTT. Its translation: CASSVGPSGGFHEAFF. The variable domain in full, completed from reference TRBV9 and TRBJ1-1, reads DSGVTQTPKHLITATGQRVTLRCSPRSGDLSVYWYQQSLDQGLQFLIQYYNGEERAKGNILERFSAQQFPDLHSELNLSSLELGDSALYFCASSVGPSGGFHEAFFGQGTRLTVV.

This chain links TRBV25-1 with TRBJ1-6; the D gene is possibly TRBD1 (6 bases). The V and J ends lost 4 bases and 8 bases respectively, with 12 bases between them. From germline, CDR1 is MGHDK and CDR2 SYGVNS. The CDR3 is 14 residues long. CDR3 nucleotides: TGTGCCAGCAGTGTGATAGGGGGGGATTCACCCCTCCACTTT. Translation: CASSVIGGDSPLHF.

The chain is built from TRBV7-2 and TRBJ1-2, with D hard to call. This CDR3 is 13 amino acids long. Germline loops: CDR1 SGHTA, CDR2 FQGNSA. Trimming took 1 base from V and 4 from J, leaving 7 bases between them. The CDR3: CASSLDSAYGYTF. Here the CDR3 DNA reads TGTGCCAGCAGCTTAGACAGTGCCTATGGCTACACCTTC.

The genes are TRBV18 and TRBJ1-1; 7 positions agree with TRBD1. Germline assignment: CDR1 KGHSH and CDR2 LQKENI. V lost 2 bases, J lost 2 bases, and 20 bases stayed unmatched. This CDR3 contains 20 residues. The CDR3: CASSPLEGLVAGGRNTEAFF. In DNA, the CDR3 is TGTGCCAGCTCACCATTGGAAGGACTGGTGGCAGGGGGGAGAAACACTGAAGCTTTCTTT.

The J gene is TRBJ2-2, the V gene TRBV18; D possibly corresponds to TRBD1 (6 bases). The V gene's germline CDR1 is KGHSH and CDR2 LQKENI. This CDR3 region has 17 residues. Between the trimmed V and J ends, which lost 3 bases and 0 bases, there was a span of 14 bases. For the CDR3, the DNA is TGTGCCAGCTCACCCTTAACAGGGTTCGCGAACACCGGGGAGCTGTTTTTT. It is translated as CASSPLTGFANTGELFF.

V is TRBV11-2 and J is TRBJ1-1; weak D call: TRBD1 (5 bases). This CDR3 is 14 amino acids long. V was cut by 4 bases and J by 1 base, with 10 bases left in between. Germline V lookup: CDR1 SGHAT, CDR2 FQNNGV. Here the CDR3 DNA reads TGTGCCAGCAGCTACAGGCAGACGAACACTGAAGCTTTCTTT. This encodes CASSYRQTNTEAFF.

A single count supports this clone. This sample also contains other DNA sequences that code for the same CDR3. The J gene is TRBJ2-7, the V gene TRBV5-1; unclear D gene. Germline V lookup: CDR1 SGHRS, CDR2 YFSETQ. The CDR3 runs 13 residues. Between the trimmed V and J ends, which lost 0 bases and 3 bases, there was a span of 7 bases. The CDR3 DNA follows: TGCGCCAGCAGCTTGGACTCTTTCTACGAGCAGTACTTC. Its translation: CASSLDSFYEQYF.

The chain recombines TRBV7-9 with TRBJ1-2, with D possibly matching TRBD1 (5 bases). This CDR3 has 17 residues. The germline V gene encodes CDR1 SEHNR and CDR2 FQNEAQ (reference sequence). V was pared by 5 bases and J by 8 bases, with 27 bases between. CDR3 nucleotide sequence: TGTGCCAGCAGCCAAACTGAGCGACAGTTACTCTCGGGCGGCTACACCTTC. This codes for CASSQTERQLLSGGYTF.

This chain joins TRBV4-2 and TRBJ2-3; possible D gene TRBD2, 7 bases. V lost 1 base and J lost 3, with 20 bases in between. The germline V gene encodes CDR1 LGHNA and CDR2 YNFKEQ. This CDR3 contains 18 residues. CDR3 nucleotides: TGTGCCAGCAGCCAAGGCGGGGGCCCATGGGGCTCTACAGATACGCAGTATTTT. Translation: CASSQGGGPWGSTDTQYF.

The chain combines TRBV4-2 with TRBJ1-2; 8 bases are shared with TRBD1. Germline V gene lookup returns CDR1 LGHNA and CDR2 YNFKEQ. CDR3 length: 16 amino acids. The trim removed 1 base at V and 1 base at J, leaving 5 bases unmatched. The CDR3 sequence is CASSQGAGGLNYGYTF. The DNA of the CDR3 is TGTGCCAGCAGCCAAGGGGCAGGGGGCCTTAACTATGGCTACACCTTC.

The chain employs TRBV19 and TRBJ1-1; 8 nucleotides align to TRBD1. This CDR3 region has 15 residues. Looked up from germline, CDR1 is LNHDA and CDR2 is SQIVND (reference sequence). With V trimmed by 9 bases and J by 4 bases, 13 bases remained unmatched. The CDR3: CASSSQGAGGTEAFF. As DNA, the CDR3 is TGTGCCAGCTCGTCCCAGGGGGCCGGGGGCACTGAAGCTTTCTTT.

This clone showed up just a few times. This sequence joins TRBV15 and TRBJ1-4; D ambiguous. The CDR3 consists of 17 residues. Germline V gene data show CDR1 as LNHNV and CDR2 as YYDKDF (reference sequence). V was cut by 1 base and J by 2 bases, with 14 bases left in between. The CDR3 sequence: CATSRAPVRTTNEKLFF. CDR3 DNA: TGTGCCACCAGCAGAGCTCCCGTACGAACTACTAATGAAAAACTGTTTTTT.

The rearrangement links TRBV7-9 to TRBJ2-5; a possible D gene is TRBD2 (6 bases). The CDR3 spans 15 residues. From germline, CDR1 is SEHNR and CDR2 FQNEAQ (reference sequence). Trimming removed 3 bases at V and 7 bases at J, with 18 bases between. The CDR3 is CASSFTSDRGGTQYF. CDR3 DNA: TGTGCCAGCAGCTTCACATCGGATCGGGGAGGGACCCAGTACTTC.

This chain links TRBV2 with TRBJ2-2, with 9 positions matching TRBD2. Germline CDR1 SNHLY, CDR2 FYNNEI. Unmatched junction bases numbered 8, after V lost 3 bases and J lost 6 bases. The CDR3 runs to 16 residues. CDR3 DNA sequence: TGTGCCAGCAGTGACAGCGGGCGGGGGGGCCCCGGGGAGCTGTTTTTT. Translation gives CASSDSGRGGPGELFF.

The rearrangement uses TRBV19 and TRBJ2-7, with TRBD2 as a possible D gene (6 bases). Germline-derived CDR1 and CDR2 are LNHDA and SQIVND (reference sequence). V was clipped by 8 bases and J by 2 bases, with 16 bases between them. The CDR3 length is 14 residues. This CDR3 reads CASSSRRGAYEQYF. CDR3 coding DNA: TGTGCCAGTTCGTCCCGGCGGGGCGCCTACGAGCAGTACTTC.

The chain is built from TRBV11-2 and TRBJ1-5; a possible D gene is TRBD1 (5 bases). CDR1 is SGHAT and CDR2 is FQNNGV in the germline V gene. The CDR3 covers 14 residues. V gave up 6 bases and J gave up 4 bases, with 13 bases separating them. The DNA for the CDR3 is TGTGCCAGCAGATGCAGACAGATTAATCAGCCCCAGCATTTT. Translated, it gives CASRCRQINQPQHF.

The rearrangement uses TRBV12-3 or TRBV12-4 and TRBJ1-2, with D unclear. V was shortened by 3 bases and J by 4 bases, with 9 bases between the two germline ends. This CDR3 contains 13 residues. CDR3 region: CASSFASGYGYTF. The CDR3 nucleotides are TGTGCCAGCAGTTTTGCGTCGGGCTATGGCTACACCTTC.

The chain employs TRBV3-1 (or the pseudogene TRBV3-2) and TRBJ1-2; 9 nucleotides match TRBD1. V lost 4 bases and J lost 6; bases outside the gene matches: 3. The CDR3 has 13 residues. Germline V gene lookup returns CDR1 LGHDT and CDR2 YNNKEL (reference sequence). CDR3: CASSRGQGDGYTF. The CDR3 DNA follows: TGTGCCAGCAGCCGGGGACAGGGTGATGGCTACACCTTC.